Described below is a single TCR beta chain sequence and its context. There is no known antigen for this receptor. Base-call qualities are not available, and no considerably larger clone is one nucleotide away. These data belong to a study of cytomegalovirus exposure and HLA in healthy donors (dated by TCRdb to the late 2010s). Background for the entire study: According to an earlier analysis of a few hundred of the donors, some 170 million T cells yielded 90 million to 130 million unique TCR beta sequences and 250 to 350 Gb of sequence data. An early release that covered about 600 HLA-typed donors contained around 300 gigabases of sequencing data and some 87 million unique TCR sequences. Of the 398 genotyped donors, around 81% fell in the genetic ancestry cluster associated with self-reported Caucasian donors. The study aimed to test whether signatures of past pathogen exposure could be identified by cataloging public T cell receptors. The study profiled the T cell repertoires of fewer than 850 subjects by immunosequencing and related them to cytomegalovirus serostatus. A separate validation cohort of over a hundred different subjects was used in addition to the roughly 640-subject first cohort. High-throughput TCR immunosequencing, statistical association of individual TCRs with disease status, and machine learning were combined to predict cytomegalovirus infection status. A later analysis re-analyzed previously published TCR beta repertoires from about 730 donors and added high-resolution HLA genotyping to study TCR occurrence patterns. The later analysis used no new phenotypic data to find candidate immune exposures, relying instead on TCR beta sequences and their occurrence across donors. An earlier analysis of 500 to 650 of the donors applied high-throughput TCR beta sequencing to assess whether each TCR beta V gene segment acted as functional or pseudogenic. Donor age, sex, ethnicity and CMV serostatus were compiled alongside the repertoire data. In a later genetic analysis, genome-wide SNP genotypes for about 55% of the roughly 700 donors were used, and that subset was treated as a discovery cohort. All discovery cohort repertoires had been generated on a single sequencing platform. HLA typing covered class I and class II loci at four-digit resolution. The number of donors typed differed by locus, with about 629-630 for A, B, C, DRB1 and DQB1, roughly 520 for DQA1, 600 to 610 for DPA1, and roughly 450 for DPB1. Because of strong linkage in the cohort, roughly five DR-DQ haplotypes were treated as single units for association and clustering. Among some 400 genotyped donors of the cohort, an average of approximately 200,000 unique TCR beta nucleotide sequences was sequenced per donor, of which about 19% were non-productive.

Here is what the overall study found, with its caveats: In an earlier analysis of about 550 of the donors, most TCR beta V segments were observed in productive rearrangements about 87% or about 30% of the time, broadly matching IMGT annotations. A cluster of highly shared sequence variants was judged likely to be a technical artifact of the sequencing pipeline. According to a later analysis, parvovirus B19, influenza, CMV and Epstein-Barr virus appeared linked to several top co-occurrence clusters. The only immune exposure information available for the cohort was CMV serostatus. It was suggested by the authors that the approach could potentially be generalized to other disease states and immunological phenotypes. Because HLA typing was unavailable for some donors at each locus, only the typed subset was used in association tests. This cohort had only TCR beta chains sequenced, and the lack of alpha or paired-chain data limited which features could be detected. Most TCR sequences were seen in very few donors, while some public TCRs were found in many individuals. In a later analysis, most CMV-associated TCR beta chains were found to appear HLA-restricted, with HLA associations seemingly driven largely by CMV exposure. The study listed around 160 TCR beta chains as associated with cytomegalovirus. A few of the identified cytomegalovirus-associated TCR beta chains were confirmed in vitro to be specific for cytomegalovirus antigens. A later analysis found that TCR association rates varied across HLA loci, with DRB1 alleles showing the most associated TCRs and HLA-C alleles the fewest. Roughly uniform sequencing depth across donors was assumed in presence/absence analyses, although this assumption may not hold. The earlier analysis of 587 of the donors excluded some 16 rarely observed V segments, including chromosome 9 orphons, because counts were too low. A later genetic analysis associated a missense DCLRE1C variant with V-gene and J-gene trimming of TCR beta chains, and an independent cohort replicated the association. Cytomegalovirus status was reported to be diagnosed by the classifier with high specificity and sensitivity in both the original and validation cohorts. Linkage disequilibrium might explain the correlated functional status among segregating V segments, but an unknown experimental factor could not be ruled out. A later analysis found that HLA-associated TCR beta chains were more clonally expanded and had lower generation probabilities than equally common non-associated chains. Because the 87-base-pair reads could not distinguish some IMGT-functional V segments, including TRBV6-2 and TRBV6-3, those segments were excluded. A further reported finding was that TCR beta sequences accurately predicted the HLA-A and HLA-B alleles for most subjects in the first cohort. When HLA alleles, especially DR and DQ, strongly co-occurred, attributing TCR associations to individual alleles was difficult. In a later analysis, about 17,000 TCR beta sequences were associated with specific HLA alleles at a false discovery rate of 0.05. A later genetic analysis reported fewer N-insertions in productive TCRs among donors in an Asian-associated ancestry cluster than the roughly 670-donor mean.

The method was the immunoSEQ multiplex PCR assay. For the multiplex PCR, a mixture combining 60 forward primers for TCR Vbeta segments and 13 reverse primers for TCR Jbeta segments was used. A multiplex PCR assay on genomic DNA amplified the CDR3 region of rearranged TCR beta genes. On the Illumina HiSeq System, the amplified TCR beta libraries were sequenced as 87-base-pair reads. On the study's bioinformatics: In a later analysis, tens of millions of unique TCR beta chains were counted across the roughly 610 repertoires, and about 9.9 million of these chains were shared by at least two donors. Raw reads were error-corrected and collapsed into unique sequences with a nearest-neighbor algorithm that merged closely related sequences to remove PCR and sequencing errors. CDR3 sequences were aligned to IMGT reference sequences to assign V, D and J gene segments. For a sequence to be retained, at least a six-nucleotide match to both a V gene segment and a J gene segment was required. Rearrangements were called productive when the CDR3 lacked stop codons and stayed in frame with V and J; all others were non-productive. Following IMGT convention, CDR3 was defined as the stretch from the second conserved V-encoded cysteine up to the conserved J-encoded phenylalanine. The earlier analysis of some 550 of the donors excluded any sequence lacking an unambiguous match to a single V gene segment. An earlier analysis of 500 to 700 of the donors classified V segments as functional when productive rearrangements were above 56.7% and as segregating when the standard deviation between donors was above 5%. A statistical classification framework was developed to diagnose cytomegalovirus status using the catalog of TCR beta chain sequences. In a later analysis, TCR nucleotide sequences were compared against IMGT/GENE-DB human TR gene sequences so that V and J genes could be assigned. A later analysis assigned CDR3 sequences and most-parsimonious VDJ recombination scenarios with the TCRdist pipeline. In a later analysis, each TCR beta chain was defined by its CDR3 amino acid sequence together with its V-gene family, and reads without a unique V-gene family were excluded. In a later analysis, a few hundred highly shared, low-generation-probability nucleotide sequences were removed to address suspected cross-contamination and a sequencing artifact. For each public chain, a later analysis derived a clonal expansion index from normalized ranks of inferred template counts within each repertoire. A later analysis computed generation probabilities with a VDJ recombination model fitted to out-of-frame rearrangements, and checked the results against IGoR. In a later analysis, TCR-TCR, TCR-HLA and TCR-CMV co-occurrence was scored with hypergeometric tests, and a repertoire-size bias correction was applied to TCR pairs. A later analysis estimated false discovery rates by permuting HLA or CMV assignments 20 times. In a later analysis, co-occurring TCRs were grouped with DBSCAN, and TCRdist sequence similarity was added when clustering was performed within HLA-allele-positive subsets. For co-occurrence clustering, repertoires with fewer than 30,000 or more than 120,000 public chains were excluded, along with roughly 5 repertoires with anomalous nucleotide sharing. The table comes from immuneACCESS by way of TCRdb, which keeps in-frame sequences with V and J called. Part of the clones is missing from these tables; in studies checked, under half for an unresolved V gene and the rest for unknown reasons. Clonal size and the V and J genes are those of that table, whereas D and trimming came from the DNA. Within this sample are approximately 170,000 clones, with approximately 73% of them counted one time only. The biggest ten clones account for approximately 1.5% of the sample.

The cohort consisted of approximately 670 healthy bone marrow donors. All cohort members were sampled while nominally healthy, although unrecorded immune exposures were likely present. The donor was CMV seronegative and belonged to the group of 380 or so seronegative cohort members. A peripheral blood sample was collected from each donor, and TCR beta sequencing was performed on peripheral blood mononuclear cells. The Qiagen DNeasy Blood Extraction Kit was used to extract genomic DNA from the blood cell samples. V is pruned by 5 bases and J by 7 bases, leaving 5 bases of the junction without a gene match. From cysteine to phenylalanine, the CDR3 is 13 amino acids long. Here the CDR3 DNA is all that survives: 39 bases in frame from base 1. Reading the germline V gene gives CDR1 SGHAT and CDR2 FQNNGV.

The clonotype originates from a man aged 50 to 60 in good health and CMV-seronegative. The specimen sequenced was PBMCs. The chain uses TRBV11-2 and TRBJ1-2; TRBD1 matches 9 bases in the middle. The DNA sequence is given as TGTGCCAGCAGCCTCGGGACAGGGAGTGGCTACACCTTC. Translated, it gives CASSLGTGSGYTF. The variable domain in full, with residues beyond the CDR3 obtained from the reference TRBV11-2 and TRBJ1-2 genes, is EAGVAQSPRYKIIEKRQSVAFWCNPISGHATLYWYQQILGQGPKLLIQFQNNGVVDDSQLPKDRFSAERLKGVDSTLKIQPAKLEDSAVYLCASSLGTGSGYTFGSGTRLTVV.